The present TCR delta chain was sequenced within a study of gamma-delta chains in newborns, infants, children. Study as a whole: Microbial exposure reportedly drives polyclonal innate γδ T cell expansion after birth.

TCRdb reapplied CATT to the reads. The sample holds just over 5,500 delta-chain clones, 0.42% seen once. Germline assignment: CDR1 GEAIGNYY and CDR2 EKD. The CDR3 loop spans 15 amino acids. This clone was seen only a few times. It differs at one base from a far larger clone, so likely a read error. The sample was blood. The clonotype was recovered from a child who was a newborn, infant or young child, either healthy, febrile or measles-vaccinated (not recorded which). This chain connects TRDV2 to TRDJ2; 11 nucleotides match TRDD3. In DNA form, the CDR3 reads TGTGCCCGTGACGTACTGGGGGATATGACAGCACAACTCTTCTTT. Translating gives CARDVLGDMTAQLFF.